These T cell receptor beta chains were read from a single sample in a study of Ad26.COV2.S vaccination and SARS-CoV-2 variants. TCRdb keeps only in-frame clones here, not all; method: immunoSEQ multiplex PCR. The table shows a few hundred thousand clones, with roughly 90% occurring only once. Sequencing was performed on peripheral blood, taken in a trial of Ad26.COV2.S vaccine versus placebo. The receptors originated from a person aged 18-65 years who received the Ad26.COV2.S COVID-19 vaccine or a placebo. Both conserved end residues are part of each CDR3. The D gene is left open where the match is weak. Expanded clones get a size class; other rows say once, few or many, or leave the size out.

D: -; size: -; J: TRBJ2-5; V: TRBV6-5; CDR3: CASSYDPGETQYF; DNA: TGTGCCAGCAGTTACGACCCGGGGGAGACCCAGTACTTC
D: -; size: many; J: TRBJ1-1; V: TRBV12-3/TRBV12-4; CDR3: CASSLVQRAEAFF; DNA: TGTGCCAGCAGTTTAGTTCAGAGAGCAGAAGCTTTCTTT
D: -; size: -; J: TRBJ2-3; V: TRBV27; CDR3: CASKERGDTQYF; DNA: TGTGCCAGCAAAGAAAGAGGAGATACGCAGTATTTT
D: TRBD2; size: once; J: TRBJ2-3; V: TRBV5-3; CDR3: CARSFCASGNTDTQYF; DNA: TGTGCCAGAAGCTTCTGTGCTAGCGGAAACACAGATACGCAGTATTTT
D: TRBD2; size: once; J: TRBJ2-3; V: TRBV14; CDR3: CASSYSGSLNTQYF; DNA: TGTGCCAGCAGTTATAGCGGGAGTCTAAATACGCAGTATTTT
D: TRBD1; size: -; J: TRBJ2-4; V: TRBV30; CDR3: CAWRTTGVGPGVNIQYF; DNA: TGTGCCTGGAGGACCACAGGGGTTGGCCCAGGGGTCAACATTCAGTACTTC
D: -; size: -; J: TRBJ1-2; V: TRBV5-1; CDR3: CASSLGWDNYGYTF; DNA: TGCGCCAGCAGCTTGGGATGGGATAACTATGGCTACACCTTC
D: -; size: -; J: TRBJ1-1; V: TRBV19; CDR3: CASSIGLWNTEAFF; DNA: TGTGCCAGTAGTATAGGACTGTGGAACACTGAAGCTTTCTTT
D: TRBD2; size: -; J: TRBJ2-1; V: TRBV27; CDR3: CASARRAGLNNEQFF; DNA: TGTGCCAGCGCCCGCAGAGCGGGGCTAAACAATGAGCAGTTCTTC
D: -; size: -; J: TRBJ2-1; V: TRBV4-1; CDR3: CASSQPPARGDNEQFF; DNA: TGCGCCAGCAGCCAGCCCCCGGCCAGAGGAGACAATGAGCAGTTCTTC
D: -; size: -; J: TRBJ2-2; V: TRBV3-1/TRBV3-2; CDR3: CASRTGHFTGELFF; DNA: TGTGCCAGCCGTACGGGACATTTCACCGGGGAGCTGTTTTTT
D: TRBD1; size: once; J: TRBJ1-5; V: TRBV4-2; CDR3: CASSQDGGQVNQPQHF; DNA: TGTGCCAGCAGCCAAGATGGAGGACAGGTCAATCAGCCCCAGCATTTT
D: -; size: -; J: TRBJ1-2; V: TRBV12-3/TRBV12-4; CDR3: CASSLIGDRGYTF; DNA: TGTGCCAGCAGTTTGATAGGGGATCGTGGCTACACCTTC
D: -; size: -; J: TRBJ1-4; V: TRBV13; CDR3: CASSLTQTNEKLFF; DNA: TGTGCCAGCAGCTTAACACAGACTAATGAAAAACTGTTTTTT
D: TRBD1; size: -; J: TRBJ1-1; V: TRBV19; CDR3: CASSIGTGGTEAFF; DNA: TGTGCCAGTAGTATAGGGACAGGGGGGACTGAAGCTTTCTTT
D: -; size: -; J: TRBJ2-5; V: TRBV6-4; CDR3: CAIPKWGPQETQYF; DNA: TGTGCCATCCCCAAGTGGGGGCCCCAAGAGACCCAGTACTTC
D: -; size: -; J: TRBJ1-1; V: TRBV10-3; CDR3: CAIRRGLQGLNEAFF; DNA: TGTGCCATCAGGAGGGGCCTTCAGGGATTGAATGAAGCTTTCTTT
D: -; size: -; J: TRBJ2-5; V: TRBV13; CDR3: CASSLNSQETQYF; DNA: TGTGCCAGCAGCTTAAACAGTCAAGAGACCCAGTACTTC
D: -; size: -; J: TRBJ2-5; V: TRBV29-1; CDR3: CSVVGGGDVRETQYF; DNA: TGCAGCGTTGTAGGGGGAGGGGATGTTCGGGAGACCCAGTACTTC
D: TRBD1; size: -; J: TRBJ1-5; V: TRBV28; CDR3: CASSLSRGLGQPQHF; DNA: TGTGCCAGCAGTTTATCCAGGGGGCTGGGTCAGCCCCAGCATTTT
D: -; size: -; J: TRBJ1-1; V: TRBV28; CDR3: CASSRLSRAEAFF; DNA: TGTGCCAGCAGTCGACTGAGCCGAGCCGAAGCTTTCTTT
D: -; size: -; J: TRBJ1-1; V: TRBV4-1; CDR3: CASSQDRRGSTEAFF; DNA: TGCGCCAGCAGCCAAGACAGGAGGGGAAGCACTGAAGCTTTCTTT
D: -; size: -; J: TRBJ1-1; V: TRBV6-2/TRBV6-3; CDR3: CASSSLGPWGTEAFF; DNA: TGTGCCAGCAGCTCCCTCGGCCCGTGGGGCACTGAAGCTTTCTTT
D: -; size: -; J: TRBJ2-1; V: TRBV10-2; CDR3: CASSELGTPGDREQFF; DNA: TGCGCCAGCAGCGAGTTGGGGACTCCAGGCGATCGTGAGCAGTTCTTC
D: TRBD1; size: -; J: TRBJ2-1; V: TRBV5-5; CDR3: CASSLRDREGLVTRNEQFF; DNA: TGTGCCAGCAGCTTGCGGGACAGGGAGGGCCTCGTCACAAGAAATGAGCAGTTCTTC
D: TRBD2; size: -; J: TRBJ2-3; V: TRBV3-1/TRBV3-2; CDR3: CASSQTGGTTDTQYF; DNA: TGTGCCAGCAGCCAGACCGGGGGGACCACAGATACGCAGTATTTT
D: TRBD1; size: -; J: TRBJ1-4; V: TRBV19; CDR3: CASKKQGALLEKLFF; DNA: TGTGCCAGTAAGAAACAGGGGGCGCTATTGGAAAAACTGTTTTTT
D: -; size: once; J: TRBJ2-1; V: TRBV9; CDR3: CASSVVVDYGPDEQFF; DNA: TGTGCCAGCAGCGTAGTAGTGGACTATGGGCCGGATGAGCAGTTCTTC
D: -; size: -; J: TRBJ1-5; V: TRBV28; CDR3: CASSFPLQPQHF; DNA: TGTGCCAGCAGTTTCCCTTTGCAGCCCCAGCATTTT
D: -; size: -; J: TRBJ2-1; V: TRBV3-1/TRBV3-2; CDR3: CASSQALEQFF; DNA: TGTGCCAGCAGCCAAGCATTAGAGCAGTTCTTC
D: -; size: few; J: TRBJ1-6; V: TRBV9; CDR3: CASSEGIYSPLHF; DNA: TGTGCCAGCAGCGAGGGGATCTATTCACCCCTCCACTTT
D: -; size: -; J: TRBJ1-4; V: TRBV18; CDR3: CASSLSKGNEKLFF; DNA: TGTGCCAGCTCACTGTCCAAGGGGAATGAAAAACTGTTTTTT
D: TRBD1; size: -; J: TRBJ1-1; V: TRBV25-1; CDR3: CASSDLQGSAEAFF; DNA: TGTGCCAGCAGTGATTTACAGGGGTCGGCTGAAGCTTTCTTT
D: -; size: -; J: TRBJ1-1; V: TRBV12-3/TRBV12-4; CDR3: CASNGLGTEAFF; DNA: TGTGCCAGCAACGGGTTGGGCACTGAAGCTTTCTTT
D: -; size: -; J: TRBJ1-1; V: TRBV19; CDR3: CASSPWGYTNTEAFF; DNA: TGTGCCAGCTCCCCTTGGGGGTACACGAACACTGAAGCTTTCTTT
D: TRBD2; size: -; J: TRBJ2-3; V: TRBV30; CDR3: CAWSGLTSGRADTQYF; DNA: TGTGCCTGGAGTGGATTGACTAGCGGGAGAGCAGATACGCAGTATTTT
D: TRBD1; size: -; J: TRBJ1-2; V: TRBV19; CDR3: CASSYDRVGGYTF; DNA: TGTGCCAGTAGTTACGACAGGGTGGGTGGCTACACCTTC
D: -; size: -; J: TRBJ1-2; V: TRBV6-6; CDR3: CASLRGIPPYGYTF; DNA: TGTGCCAGCTTGAGGGGGATCCCTCCCTATGGCTACACCTTC
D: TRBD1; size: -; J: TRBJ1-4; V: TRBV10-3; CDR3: CAISTGETNEKLFF; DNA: TGTGCCATCAGTACAGGGGAAACTAATGAAAAACTGTTTTTT
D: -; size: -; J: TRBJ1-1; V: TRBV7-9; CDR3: CASSSESTEAFF; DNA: TGTGCCAGCAGCTCCGAAAGCACTGAAGCTTTCTTT
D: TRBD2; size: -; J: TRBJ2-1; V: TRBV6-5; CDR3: CASSYTGLAGANEQFF; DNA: TGTGCCAGCAGTTACACCGGACTAGCGGGAGCAAATGAGCAGTTCTTC
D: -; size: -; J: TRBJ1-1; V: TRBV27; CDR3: CASSSSQGSLLITEAFF; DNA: TGTGCCAGCAGCAGTTCCCAGGGTTCGCTTTTGATCACTGAAGCTTTCTTT
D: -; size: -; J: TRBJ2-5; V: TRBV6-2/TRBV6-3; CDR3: CASSRTSRRETQYF; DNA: TGTGCCAGCAGTAGAACTAGCCGGCGAGAGACCCAGTACTTC
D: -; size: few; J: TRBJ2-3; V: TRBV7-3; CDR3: CASSLQGGSTDTQYF; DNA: TGTGCCAGCAGCCTCCAGGGCGGTTCCACAGATACGCAGTATTTT
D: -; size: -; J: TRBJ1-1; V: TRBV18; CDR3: CASSPARTEAFF; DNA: TGTGCCAGCTCCCCAGCTCGGACTGAAGCTTTCTTT
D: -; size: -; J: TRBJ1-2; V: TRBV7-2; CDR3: CASSPGSYGYTF; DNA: TGTGCCAGCAGCCCGGGGAGCTATGGCTACACCTTC
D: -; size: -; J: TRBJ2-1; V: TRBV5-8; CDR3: CASSLLSRKQFF; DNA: TGTGCCAGCAGCCTTCTTAGCCGAAAGCAGTTCTTC
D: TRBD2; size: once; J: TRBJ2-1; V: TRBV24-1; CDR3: CATSAGGDNEQFF; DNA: TGTGCCACCAGTGCCGGGGGGGACAATGAGCAGTTCTTC
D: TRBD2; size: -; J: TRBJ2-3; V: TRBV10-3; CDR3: CAISPGLAGGPDTQYF; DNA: TGTGCCATCAGTCCGGGACTAGCGGGAGGGCCGGATACGCAGTATTTT
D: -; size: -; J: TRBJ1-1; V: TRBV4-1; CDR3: CASGTGLNPATEAFF; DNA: TGCGCCAGCGGTACAGGCCTAAATCCTGCAACTGAAGCTTTCTTT